Listed below are T cell receptor beta chains from one sample, sequenced in a study of CD8 T cells in ankylosing spondylitis. TCRdb reprocessed the 5' RACE reads via MiXCR and lists one record per CDR3 protein. This sample has hundreds of thousands of distinct CDR3 sequences, with 8% to 10% found just once. The specimen sequenced was blood, either unsorted or a sorted T cell fraction (not recorded which). The receptors come from a female donor with ankylosing spondylitis or in good health (not recorded which). Each CDR3 is given with its conserved first and last residue. D genes are given only for firm matches. Part of the rows lack a size; the others show once, few, many or a class for expanded clones.

v_call	clone_size	j_call	d_call	cdr3_aa	cdr3_nt
TRBV12-5	many	TRBJ1-1	.	CASGPPGVNTEAFF	TGTGCTAGTGGTCCCCCAGGCGTAAACACTGAAGCTTTCTTT
TRBV20-1	.	TRBJ2-7	TRBD2	CSAPGETSGSYEQYF	TGCAGTGCTCCAGGCGAGACTAGCGGTTCCTACGAGCAGTACTTC
TRBV4-3	many	TRBJ1-1	.	CASSQGDGGSTEAFF	TGCGCCAGCAGCCAGGGGGACGGGGGGAGCACTGAAGCTTTCTTT
TRBV12-3/TRBV12-4	many	TRBJ2-7	TRBD1	CASSYSGQGSEQYF	TGTGCCAGCAGTTATTCTGGACAGGGCAGCGAGCAGTACTTC
TRBV2	many	TRBJ1-5	.	CASSGGRNDQPQHF	TGTGCCAGCAGTGGGGGACGGAATGATCAGCCCCAGCATTTT
TRBV2	many	TRBJ2-3	.	CASGTSSTDTQYF	TGTGCCAGCGGGACTTCTAGCACAGATACGCAGTATTTT
TRBV7-2	.	TRBJ2-3	TRBD2	CASSRTSGRAGTDTQYF	TGTGCCAGCAGTCGGACTAGCGGGAGGGCCGGCACAGATACGCAGTATTTT
TRBV14	many	TRBJ2-1	TRBD1	CASSQVPRGRQFF	TGTGCCAGCAGCCAAGTCCCCAGGGGGCGGCAGTTCTTC
TRBV20-1	many	TRBJ2-1	.	CSATLSRDEQFF	TGCAGTGCCACCCTTAGTAGGGATGAGCAGTTCTTC
TRBV7-2	few	TRBJ2-2	.	CASRFLGNTGELFF	TGTGCCAGCAGGTTTCTAGGGAACACCGGGGAGCTGTTTTTT
TRBV20-1	many	TRBJ2-2	TRBD2	CSASSSGSLWTGELFF	TGCAGTGCTAGTTCTAGCGGGAGTCTTTGGACCGGGGAGCTGTTTTTT
TRBV7-2	many	TRBJ2-2	.	CASSPVGGRTGELFF	TGTGCCAGCAGCCCCGTTGGAGGGCGCACCGGGGAGCTGTTTTTT
TRBV27	many	TRBJ2-1	TRBD2	CASRTGLKQFF	TGTGCCAGCAGGACGGGACTAAAGCAGTTCTTC
TRBV5-1	many	TRBJ2-2	.	CASSLVLNGELFF	TGCGCCAGCAGCTTGGTGCTTAACGGGGAGCTGTTTTTT
TRBV4-1	many	TRBJ1-5	.	CASSQGPIAAQHF	TGCGCCAGCAGCCAAGGTCCAATAGCGGCCCAGCATTTT
TRBV12-3/TRBV12-4	.	TRBJ1-5	TRBD1	CASCRTGIRGSSSNQPQHF	TGTGCCAGCTGCCGGACAGGGATTCGGGGGTCGTCTAGCAATCAGCCCCAGCATTTT
TRBV4-3	many	TRBJ2-1	.	CASSQGRDGEQFF	TGCGCCAGCAGCCAAGGCCGGGATGGGGAGCAGTTCTTC
TRBV5-5	many	TRBJ2-1	.	CASSLAVADYNEQFF	TGTGCCAGCAGCTTGGCGGTAGCGGACTACAATGAGCAGTTCTTC
TRBV27	many	TRBJ2-7	TRBD1	CASSFRDRGYEQYF	TGTGCCAGCAGTTTCCGGGACAGGGGGTACGAGCAGTACTTC
TRBV30	.	TRBJ2-4	.	CAWAEARNIQYF	TGTGCCTGGGCGGAGGCCAGAAACATTCAGTACTTC
TRBV20-1	.	TRBJ1-1	.	CSAREAEAFF	TGCAGTGCGCGGGAGGCTGAAGCTTTCTTT
TRBV27	many	TRBJ2-7	.	CASWDRDEQYF	TGTGCCAGCTGGGATAGGGACGAGCAGTACTTC
TRBV10-3	.	TRBJ2-5	TRBD1	CAISEEVPGTGIGETQYF	TGTGCCATCAGTGAGGAGGTCCCCGGGACAGGGATTGGAGAGACCCAGTACTTC
TRBV9	many	TRBJ1-1	TRBD1	CASSFGDSEAFF	TGTGCCAGCAGCTTTGGGGACAGTGAAGCTTTCTTT
TRBV7-2	few	TRBJ2-3	.	CASGEADTQYF	TGTGCCAGCGGGGAAGCAGATACGCAGTATTTT
TRBV20-1	many	TRBJ2-2	.	CSAREQGGWGGELFF	TGCAGTGCTAGAGAACAGGGTGGATGGGGCGGGGAGCTGTTTTTT
TRBV10-3	many	TRBJ2-7	TRBD1	CAISWTGSTYEQYF	TGTGCCATCAGTTGGACAGGATCCACCTACGAGCAGTACTTC
TRBV5-6	many	TRBJ2-4	.	CASSEVGAKNIQYF	TGTGCCAGCAGCGAGGTGGGGGCCAAAAACATTCAGTACTTC
TRBV6-6	.	TRBJ1-2	.	CASGDGPNYGYTF	TGTGCCAGCGGGGACGGCCCTAACTATGGCTACACCTTC
TRBV12-3/TRBV12-4	many	TRBJ1-1	.	CASSLFEGNTEAFF	TGTGCCAGCAGTTTGTTTGAAGGGAACACTGAAGCTTTCTTT
TRBV15	many	TRBJ2-7	TRBD2	CATSRELAPTYEQYF	TGTGCCACCAGCAGAGAACTAGCGCCAACCTACGAGCAGTACTTC
TRBV12-3/TRBV12-4	many	TRBJ2-1	TRBD2	CASSFGLAPGGENEQFF	TGTGCCAGCAGTTTTGGACTAGCTCCCGGGGGCGAAAATGAGCAGTTCTTC
TRBV20-1	.	TRBJ2-3	.	CSAPAGWRTSTDTQYF	TGCAGTGCCCCCGCCGGGTGGCGCACGAGCACAGATACGCAGTATTTT
TRBV7-9	many	TRBJ1-1	.	CASSAGMNTEAFF	TGTGCCAGCAGCGCAGGGATGAACACTGAAGCTTTCTTT
TRBV20-1	many	TRBJ2-5	TRBD2	CSAKYISGRAWETQYF	TGCAGTGCCAAATATATAAGCGGGAGGGCTTGGGAGACCCAGTACTTC
TRBV30	few	TRBJ1-2	.	CAWSVLQASNYGYTF	TGTGCCTGGAGTGTTTTGCAGGCCTCTAACTATGGCTACACCTTC
TRBV5-5	many	TRBJ2-7	.	CASSLIGSAAYEQYF	TGTGCCAGCAGCTTGATAGGATCAGCGGCCTACGAGCAGTACTTC
TRBV12-3/TRBV12-4	many	TRBJ1-5	.	CASSFFTGKDQPQHF	TGTGCCAGCAGTTTTTTTACAGGGAAAGATCAGCCCCAGCATTTT
TRBV6-2/TRBV6-3	many	TRBJ1-2	TRBD1	CASSSGQGGYTF	TGTGCCAGCAGTTCCGGACAGGGTGGCTACACCTTC
TRBV28	many	TRBJ2-3	.	CASNLGQSADTQYF	TGTGCCAGCAACCTCGGACAATCGGCAGATACGCAGTATTTT
TRBV27	.	TRBJ1-4	.	CASSPGRGISEKLFF	TGTGCCAGCAGTCCGGGACGGGGTATTTCCGAAAAACTGTTTTTT
TRBV5-1	many	TRBJ2-2	TRBD1	CASSPDREAGELFF	TGCGCCAGCAGCCCGGACAGGGAAGCCGGGGAGCTGTTTTTT
TRBV4-3	many	TRBJ2-7	.	CASSQDTTGDEQYF	TGCGCCAGCAGCCAGGACACTACGGGGGACGAGCAGTACTTC
TRBV29-1	many	TRBJ2-7	TRBD2	CSVAGTSGRVTYEQYF	TGCAGCGTAGCCGGGACTAGCGGGAGGGTTACCTACGAGCAGTACTTC
TRBV6-2/TRBV6-3	many	TRBJ2-5	TRBD2	CASTRGLAGGKETQYF	TGTGCCAGCACCCGCGGACTAGCGGGAGGGAAAGAGACCCAGTACTTC
TRBV7-8	few	TRBJ2-3	TRBD2	CASSPVGGSTDTQYF	TGTGCCAGCAGCCCGGTCGGGGGGAGCACAGATACGCAGTATTTT
TRBV9	many	TRBJ2-7	.	CASSVTSRAHEQYF	TGTGCCAGCAGCGTGACGTCCAGGGCTCACGAGCAGTACTTC
TRBV4-3	many	TRBJ2-2	.	CASSRTTGSNTGELFF	TGCGCCAGCAGCCGCACCACGGGGTCGAACACCGGGGAGCTGTTTTTT
TRBV5-1	many	TRBJ2-5	.	CASSLTPAGQETQYF	TGCGCCAGCAGCTTGACTCCCGCGGGGCAAGAGACCCAGTACTTC
TRBV20-1	many	TRBJ2-1	.	CSAREGLRNEQFF	TGCAGTGCTAGAGAAGGTCTACGAAATGAGCAGTTCTTC
TRBV5-1	many	TRBJ2-6	.	CASSLGGVSGANVLTF	TGCGCCAGCAGCTTGGGTGGCGTCTCTGGGGCCAACGTCCTGACTTTC
TRBV10-3	many	TRBJ2-6	.	CAISEQGNTNVLTF	TGTGCCATCAGTGAACAGGGTAACACCAACGTCCTGACTTTC
TRBV20-1	many	TRBJ1-5	.	CSASDSNQPQHF	TGCAGTGCTAGTGACAGCAATCAGCCCCAGCATTTT
TRBV12-3/TRBV12-4	many	TRBJ2-1	.	CASRTGPVPYNEQFF	TGTGCCAGCAGAACCGGGCCCGTCCCATACAATGAGCAGTTCTTC